This T cell receptor (beta chain) was observed in a study of T cell changes during pregnancy in multiple sclerosis. This clone appeared a single time. Clones were sequenced by immunoSEQ multiplex PCR, and TCRdb holds only the in-frame ones, with some missing. The repertoire consists of tens of thousands of clones, with around 91% occurring once and the leading ten covering around 0.7%. The receptor was derived from a female donor in good health, enrolled as a control in a pregnancy study. This material consisted of CD4+ T cells from peripheral blood mononuclear cells, taken in the second trimester of pregnancy.

CDR3 DNA: TGCGCCAGCAGCCCACAGACAGCTACTGCTTATGGCTACACCTTC. Its translation: CASSPQTATAYGYTF. This chain connects TRBV5-1 to TRBJ1-2; D is possibly TRBD1 (5 bases). The CDR3 consists of 15 residues. V lost 4 bases to trimming and J lost 5 bases, with 18 bases between them. The V gene's germline CDR1 is SGHRS and CDR2 YFSETQ.